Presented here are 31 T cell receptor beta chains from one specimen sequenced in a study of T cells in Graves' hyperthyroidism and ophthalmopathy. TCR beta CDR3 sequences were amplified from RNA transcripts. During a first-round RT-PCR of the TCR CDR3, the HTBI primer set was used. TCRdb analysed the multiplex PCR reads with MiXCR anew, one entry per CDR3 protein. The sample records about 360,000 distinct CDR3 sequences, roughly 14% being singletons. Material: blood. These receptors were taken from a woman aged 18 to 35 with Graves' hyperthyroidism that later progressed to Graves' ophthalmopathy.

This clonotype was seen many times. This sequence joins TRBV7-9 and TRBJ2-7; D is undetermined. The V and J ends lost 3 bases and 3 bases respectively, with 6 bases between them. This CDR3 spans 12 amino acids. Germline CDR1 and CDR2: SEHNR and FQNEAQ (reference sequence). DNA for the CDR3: TGTGCCAGCAGCTTGGATCTCTACGAGCAGTACTTC. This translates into CASSLDLYEQYF.

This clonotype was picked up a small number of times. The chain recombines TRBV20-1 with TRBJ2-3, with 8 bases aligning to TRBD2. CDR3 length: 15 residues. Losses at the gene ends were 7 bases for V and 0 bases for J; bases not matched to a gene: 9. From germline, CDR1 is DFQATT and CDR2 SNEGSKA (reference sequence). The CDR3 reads CSVYSGAYSTDTQYF. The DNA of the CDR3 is TGCAGTGTTTATAGCGGGGCTTATAGCACAGATACGCAGTATTTT.

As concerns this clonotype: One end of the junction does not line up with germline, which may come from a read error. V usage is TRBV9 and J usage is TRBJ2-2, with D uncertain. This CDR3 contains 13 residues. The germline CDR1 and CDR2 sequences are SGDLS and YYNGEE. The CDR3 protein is CVSSVANTGELFF. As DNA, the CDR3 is TGTGTCAGCAGCGTAGCGAACACCGGGGAGCTGTTTTTT.

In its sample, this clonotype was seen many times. The CDR3 is CASTYYEQYF. The CDR3 DNA is TGTGCCAGCACCTACTACGAGCAGTACTTC. The rearrangement links TRBV5-6 to TRBJ2-7; D unresolved. Germline CDR1 reads SGHDT; CDR2 reads YYEEEE. The germline V and J ends were trimmed by 6 bases and 3 bases, with 4 bases remaining between them. The CDR3 consists of 10 residues. Based on the CDR3 plus reference TRBV5-6 and TRBJ2-7, the full variable domain is DAGVTQSPTHLIKTRGQQVTLRCSPKSGHDTVSWYQQALGQGPQFIFQYYEEEERQRGNFPDRFSGHQFPNYSSELNVNALLLGDSALYLCASTYYEQYFGPGTRLTVT.

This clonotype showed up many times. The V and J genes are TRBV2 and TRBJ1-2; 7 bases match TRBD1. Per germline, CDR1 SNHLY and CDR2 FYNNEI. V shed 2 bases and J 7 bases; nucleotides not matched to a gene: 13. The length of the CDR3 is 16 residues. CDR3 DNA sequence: TGTGCCAGCAGTGAATGGGGTGTAGGGGGCGAGAGTGGCTACACCTTC. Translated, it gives CASSEWGVGGESGYTF.

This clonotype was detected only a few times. The CDR3: CASSIAGGGSYNEQFF. In nucleotides, the CDR3 is TGTGCCAGTAGTATCGCGGGGGGCGGGTCCTACAATGAGCAGTTCTTC. This chain links TRBV19 with TRBJ2-1, with TRBD2 matching over 8 bases. V shed 3 bases and J 1 base; nucleotides not matched to a gene: 5. CDR3 size: 16 residues. Germline CDR1 and CDR2: LNHDA and SQIVND (reference sequence).

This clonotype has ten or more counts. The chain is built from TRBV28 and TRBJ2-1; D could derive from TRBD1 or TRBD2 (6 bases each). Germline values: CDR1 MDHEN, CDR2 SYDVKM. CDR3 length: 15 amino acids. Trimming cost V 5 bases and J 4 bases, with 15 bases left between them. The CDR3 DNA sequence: TGTGCCAGCAGTACCCCGGGGGCTGAGTACAATGAGCAGTTCTTC. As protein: CASSTPGAEYNEQFF.

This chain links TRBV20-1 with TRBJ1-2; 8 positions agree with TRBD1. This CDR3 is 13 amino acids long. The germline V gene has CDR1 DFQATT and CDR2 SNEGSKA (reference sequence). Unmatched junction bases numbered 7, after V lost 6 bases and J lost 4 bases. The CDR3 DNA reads TGCAGTGCGCTAGGACAGGGCGGCTATGGCTACACCTTC. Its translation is CSALGQGGYGYTF.

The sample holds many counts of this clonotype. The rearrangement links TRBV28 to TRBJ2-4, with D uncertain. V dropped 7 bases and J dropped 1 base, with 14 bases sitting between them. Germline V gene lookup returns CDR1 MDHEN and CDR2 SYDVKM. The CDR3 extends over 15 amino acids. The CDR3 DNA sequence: TGTGCCAGCACCAACCCGCTTGTTGCCAAAAACATTCAGTACTTC. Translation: CASTNPLVAKNIQYF. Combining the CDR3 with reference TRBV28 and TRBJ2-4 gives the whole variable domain DVKVTQSSRYLVKRTGEKVFLECVQDMDHENMFWYRQDPGLGLRLIYFSYDVKMKEKGDIPEGYSVSREKKERFSLILESASTNQTSMYLCASTNPLVAKNIQYFGAGTRLSVL.

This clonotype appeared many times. CDR3 DNA: TGTGCCAGCAAGGGTAGCGGTTACGAGCAGTACTTC. Its translation: CASKGSGYEQYF. The chain carries TRBV6-1 and TRBJ2-7; D possibly corresponds to TRBD2 (6 bases). Trimming removed 7 bases at V and 4 bases at J, with 11 bases between. The germline gives CDR1 MNHNS, CDR2 SASEGT. This CDR3 region has 12 residues.

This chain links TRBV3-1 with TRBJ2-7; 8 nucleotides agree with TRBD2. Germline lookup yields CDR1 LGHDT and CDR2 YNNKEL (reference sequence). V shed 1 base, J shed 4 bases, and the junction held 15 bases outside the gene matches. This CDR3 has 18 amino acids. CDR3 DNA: TGTGCCAGCAGCCAAGGTGCTAGCGGGCGCTCAGAAGATTACGAGCAGTACTTC. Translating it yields CASSQGASGRSEDYEQYF.

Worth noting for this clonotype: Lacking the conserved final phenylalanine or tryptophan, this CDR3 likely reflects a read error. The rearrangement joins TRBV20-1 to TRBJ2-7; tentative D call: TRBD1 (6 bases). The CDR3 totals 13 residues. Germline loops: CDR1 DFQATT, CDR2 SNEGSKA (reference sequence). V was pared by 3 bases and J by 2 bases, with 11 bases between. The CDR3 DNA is TGCAGTGCTAGTTGGGGGCCCACCTACGAGCAGTACCTC. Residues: CSASWGPTYEQYL.

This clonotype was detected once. CDR3 amino acids: CASSLAGLAGGYSEQFF. The CDR3 DNA follows: TGCGCCAGCAGCTTGGCCGGTCTAGCGGGAGGATACTCTGAGCAGTTCTTC. The chain recombines TRBV5-1 with TRBJ2-1; 11 nucleotides agree with TRBD2. J lost 9 bases, V lost 0 bases, and 11 bases had no gene match. CDR3 length: 17 amino acids. Germline CDR1 SGHRS, CDR2 YFSETQ.

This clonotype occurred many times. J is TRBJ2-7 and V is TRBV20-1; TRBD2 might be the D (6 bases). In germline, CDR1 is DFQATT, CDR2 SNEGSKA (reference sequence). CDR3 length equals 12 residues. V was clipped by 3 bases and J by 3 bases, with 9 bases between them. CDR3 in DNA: TGCAGTGCTAGGGGACTGAACTACGAGCAGTACTTC. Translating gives CSARGLNYEQYF.

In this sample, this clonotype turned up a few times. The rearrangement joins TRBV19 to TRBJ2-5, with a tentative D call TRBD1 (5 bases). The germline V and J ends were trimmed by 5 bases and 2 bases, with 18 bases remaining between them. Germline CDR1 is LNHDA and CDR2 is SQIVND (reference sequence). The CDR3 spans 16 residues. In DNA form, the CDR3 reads TGTGCCAGTAGTGTCCAGACAGTTTTCCCACAAGAGACCCAGTACTTC. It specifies CASSVQTVFPQETQYF.

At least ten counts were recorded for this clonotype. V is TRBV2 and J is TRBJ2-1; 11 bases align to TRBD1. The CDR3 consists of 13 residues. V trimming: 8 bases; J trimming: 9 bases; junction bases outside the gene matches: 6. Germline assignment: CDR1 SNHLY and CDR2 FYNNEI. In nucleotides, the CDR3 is TGTGCCAGCCGTGGACAGGGGGCGACTGAGCAGTTCTTC. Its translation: CASRGQGATEQFF.

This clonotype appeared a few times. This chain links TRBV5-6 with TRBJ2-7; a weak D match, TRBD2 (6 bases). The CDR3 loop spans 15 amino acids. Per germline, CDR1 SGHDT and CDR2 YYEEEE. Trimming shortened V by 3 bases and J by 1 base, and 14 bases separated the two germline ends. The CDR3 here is CASSSKRRGSYEQYF. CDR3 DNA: TGTGCCAGCAGCTCCAAAAGGAGGGGATCCTACGAGCAGTACTTC.

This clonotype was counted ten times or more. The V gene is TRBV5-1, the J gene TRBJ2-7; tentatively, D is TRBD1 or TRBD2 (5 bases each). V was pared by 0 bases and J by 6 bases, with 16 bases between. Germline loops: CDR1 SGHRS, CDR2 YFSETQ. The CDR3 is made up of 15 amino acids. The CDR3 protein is CASSLDGTPGPEQYF. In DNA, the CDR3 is TGCGCCAGCAGCTTGGACGGGACCCCAGGCCCCGAGCAGTACTTC.

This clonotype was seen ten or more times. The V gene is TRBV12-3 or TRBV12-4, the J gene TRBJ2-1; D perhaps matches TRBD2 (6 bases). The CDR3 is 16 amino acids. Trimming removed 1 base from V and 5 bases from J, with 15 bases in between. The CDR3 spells CASSLEGLQLNNEQFF. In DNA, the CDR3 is TGTGCCAGCAGTTTAGAGGGACTCCAGCTTAACAATGAGCAGTTCTTC.

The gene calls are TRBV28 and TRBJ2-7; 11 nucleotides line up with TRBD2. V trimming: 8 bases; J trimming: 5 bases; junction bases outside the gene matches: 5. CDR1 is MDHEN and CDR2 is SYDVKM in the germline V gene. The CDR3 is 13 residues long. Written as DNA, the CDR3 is TGTGCCAGCTTAGCGGGAGGGGCGGACGAGCAGTACTTC. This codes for CASLAGGADEQYF.

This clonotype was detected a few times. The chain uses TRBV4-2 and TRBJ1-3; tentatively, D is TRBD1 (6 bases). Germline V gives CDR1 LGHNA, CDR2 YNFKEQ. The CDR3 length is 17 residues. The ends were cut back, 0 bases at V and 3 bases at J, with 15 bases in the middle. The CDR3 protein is CASSQDPPGASGNTIYF. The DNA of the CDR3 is TGTGCCAGCAGCCAAGATCCGCCGGGGGCAAGTGGAAACACCATATATTTT.

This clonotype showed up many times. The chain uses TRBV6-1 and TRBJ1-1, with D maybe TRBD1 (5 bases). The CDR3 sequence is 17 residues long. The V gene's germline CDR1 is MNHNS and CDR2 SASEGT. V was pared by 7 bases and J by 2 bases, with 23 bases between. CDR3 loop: CASIISGMGTLNTEAFF. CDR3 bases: TGTGCCAGCATTATAAGCGGAATGGGGACCCTTAACACTGAAGCTTTCTTT.

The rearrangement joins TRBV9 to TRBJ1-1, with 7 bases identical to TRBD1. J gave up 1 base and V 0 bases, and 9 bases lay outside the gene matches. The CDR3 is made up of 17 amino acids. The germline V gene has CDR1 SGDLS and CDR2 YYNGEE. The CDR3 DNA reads TGTGCCAGCAGCGTAGTAACTGGACAGGTCCAGAACACTGAAGCTTTCTTT. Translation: CASSVVTGQVQNTEAFF.

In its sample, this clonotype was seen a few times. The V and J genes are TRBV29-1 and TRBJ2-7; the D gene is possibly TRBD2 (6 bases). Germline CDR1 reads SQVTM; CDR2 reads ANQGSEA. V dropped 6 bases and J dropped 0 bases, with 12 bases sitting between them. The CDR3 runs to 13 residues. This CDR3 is CSVADGSSYEQYF. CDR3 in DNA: TGCAGCGTAGCCGACGGGAGCTCCTACGAGCAGTACTTC.

CDR3 in amino acids: CASSSPEADRPYEQYF. CDR3 coding DNA: TGTGCCAGCAGCTCCCCTGAGGCCGACCGCCCCTACGAGCAGTACTTC. V gene TRBV7-4 combines with J gene TRBJ2-7; D ambiguous. This CDR3 region has 16 residues. V was cut by 4 bases and J by 2 bases, with 18 bases left in between. Germline lookup yields CDR1 SGHVT and CDR2 SQSDAQ.

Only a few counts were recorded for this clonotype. The CDR3 sequence: CASQIRGEGTDTQYF. The DNA of the CDR3 is TGCGCCAGCCAAATCAGGGGTGAGGGCACAGATACGCAGTATTTT. The chain carries TRBV5-1 and TRBJ2-3; maybe TRBD1 (6 bases). This CDR3 region has 15 residues. V was pared by 7 bases and J by 1 base, with 16 bases between. CDR1 and CDR2 (germline): SGHRS, YFSETQ.

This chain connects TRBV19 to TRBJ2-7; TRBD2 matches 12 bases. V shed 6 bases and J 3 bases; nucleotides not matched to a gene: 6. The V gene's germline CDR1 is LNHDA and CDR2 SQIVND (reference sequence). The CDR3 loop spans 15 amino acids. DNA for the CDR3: TGTGCCAGTAGGTCCGGGACTAGCGGGTACTACGAGCAGTACTTC. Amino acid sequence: CASRSGTSGYYEQYF.

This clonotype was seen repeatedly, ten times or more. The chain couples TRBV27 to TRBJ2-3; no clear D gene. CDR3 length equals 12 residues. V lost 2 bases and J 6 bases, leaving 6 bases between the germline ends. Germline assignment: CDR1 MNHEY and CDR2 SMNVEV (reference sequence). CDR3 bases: TGTGCCAGCAGTTTAGGGGATGATACGCAGTATTTT. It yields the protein CASSLGDDTQYF.

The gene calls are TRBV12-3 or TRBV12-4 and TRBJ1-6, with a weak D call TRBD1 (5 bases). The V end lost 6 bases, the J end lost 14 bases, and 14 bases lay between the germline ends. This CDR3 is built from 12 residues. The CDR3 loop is CASRAGTATLHF. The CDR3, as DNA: TGTGCCAGCAGGGCCGGGACTGCAACCCTCCACTTT.

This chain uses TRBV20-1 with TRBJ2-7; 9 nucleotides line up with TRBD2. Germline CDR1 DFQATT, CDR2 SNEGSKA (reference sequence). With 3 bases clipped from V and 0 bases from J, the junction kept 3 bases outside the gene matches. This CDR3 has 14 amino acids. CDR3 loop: CSARRREGSYEQYF. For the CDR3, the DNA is TGCAGTGCTAGGCGGCGGGAGGGCTCCTACGAGCAGTACTTC.

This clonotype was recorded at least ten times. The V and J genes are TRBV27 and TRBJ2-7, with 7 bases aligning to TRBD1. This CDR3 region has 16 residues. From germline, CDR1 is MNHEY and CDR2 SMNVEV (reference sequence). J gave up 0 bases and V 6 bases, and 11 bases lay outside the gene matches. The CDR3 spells CASSLSLGTVSYEQYF. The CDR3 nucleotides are TGTGCCAGCAGCCTTTCCCTTGGGACAGTCTCCTACGAGCAGTACTTC.